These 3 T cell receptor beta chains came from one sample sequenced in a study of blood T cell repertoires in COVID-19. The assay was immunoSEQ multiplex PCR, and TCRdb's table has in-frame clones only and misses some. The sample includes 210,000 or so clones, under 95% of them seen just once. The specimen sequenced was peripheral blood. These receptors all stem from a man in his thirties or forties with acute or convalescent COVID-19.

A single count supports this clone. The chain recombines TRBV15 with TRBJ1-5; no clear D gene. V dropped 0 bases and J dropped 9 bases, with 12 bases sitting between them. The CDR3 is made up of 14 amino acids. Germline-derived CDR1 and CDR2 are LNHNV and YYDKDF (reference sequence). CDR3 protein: CATSRDRAAGPQHF. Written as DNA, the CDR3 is TGTGCCACCAGCAGAGACCGGGCAGCGGGGCCCCAGCATTTT.

As DNA, the CDR3 is TGTGCCAGCAGCGCGAACAGGGAGACGTATGGCTACACCTTC. Encoded protein: CASSANRETYGYTF. The chain couples TRBV7-9 to TRBJ1-2; tentative D call: TRBD1 (6 bases). Germline V CDR1 and CDR2: SEHNR, FQNEAQ (reference sequence). The V end lost 5 bases, the J end lost 5 bases, and 15 bases lay between the germline ends. CDR3 length: 14 amino acids.

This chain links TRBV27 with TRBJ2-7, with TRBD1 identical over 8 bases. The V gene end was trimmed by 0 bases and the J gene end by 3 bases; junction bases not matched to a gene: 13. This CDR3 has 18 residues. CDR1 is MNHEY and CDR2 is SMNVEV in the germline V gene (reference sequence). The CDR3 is CASSLSATGVPWNYEQYF. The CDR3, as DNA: TGTGCCAGCAGTTTATCGGCGACAGGGGTCCCCTGGAACTACGAGCAGTACTTC.